These 21 T cell receptor beta chains share one sample of origin, sequenced in a study of cytomegalovirus exposure and HLA in healthy donors (dated by TCRdb to about 2017). The library was generated by the immunoSEQ multiplex PCR assay. The multiplex PCR relied on a mix of 60 forward primers for TCR Vbeta segments and 13 reverse primers for TCR Jbeta segments. This immuneACCESS table, as held by TCRdb, lists in-frame sequences with V and J called but not all clones. Of the missing ones, under half trace to an unresolved V gene in checked studies; the others have no known cause. Recorded for this sample are 150,000 or so clones; about 80% of them occurred a single time. The ten largest clones add up to about 4% of the sample. The sequenced material came from PBMCs. These receptors were obtained from a woman aged 35 to 49 in good health and CMV-seronegative.

This chain joins TRBV5-1 and TRBJ2-5; D is perhaps TRBD2 (6 bases). Trimming took 0 bases from V and 5 from J, leaving 11 bases between them. The CDR3 has 14 residues. Germline V gene sequence: CDR1 SGHRS, CDR2 YFSETQ. The CDR3 here is CASSLAAGLETQYF. CDR3 nucleotide sequence: TGCGCCAGCAGCTTGGCCGCGGGGTTGGAGACCCAGTACTTC.

This clone has a handful of counts. This sequence joins TRBV5-1 and TRBJ2-7, with 9 bases aligning to TRBD1. The CDR3 spans 14 residues. Germline loops: CDR1 SGHRS, CDR2 YFSETQ. V was pared by 5 bases and J by 6 bases, with 9 bases of the junction left unmatched. CDR3 amino acids: CASSGTGQGIEQYF. CDR3 sequence (DNA): TGCGCCAGCAGTGGAACGGGACAGGGCATCGAGCAGTACTTC.

The J gene is TRBJ2-7, the V gene TRBV27; D is possibly TRBD2 (6 bases). The CDR3 totals 15 residues. The ends were cut back, 5 bases at V and 4 bases at J, with 18 bases in the middle. Germline CDR1 MNHEY, CDR2 SMNVEV (reference sequence). The CDR3, as DNA: TGTGCCAGCAGTCCGTTGGAGGGAACAGTTTACGAGCAGTACTTC. Translating gives CASSPLEGTVYEQYF.

The J gene is TRBJ1-1, the V gene TRBV5-1; D might be TRBD1 (6 bases). With 4 bases removed from V and 6 bases from J, the gap between germline ends came to 16 bases. This CDR3 has 14 residues. From germline, CDR1 is SGHRS and CDR2 YFSETQ. The CDR3 DNA sequence: TGCGCCAGCAGCCCGGCCGGGGGGGCCCCTGAAGCTTTCTTT. Translation gives CASSPAGGAPEAFF.

This chain connects TRBV5-6 to TRBJ1-2, with TRBD1 matching 7 bases. The CDR3 runs to 13 residues. CDR1 and CDR2 (germline): SGHDT, YYEEEE. V lost 0 bases, J lost 6 bases, and 2 bases stayed unmatched. CDR3 residues: CASSLVDRDGYTF. CDR3 bases: TGTGCCAGCAGCTTGGTTGACAGGGATGGCTACACCTTC. Variable domain in full (rest from reference TRBV5-6 and TRBJ1-2): DAGVTQSPTHLIKTRGQQVTLRCSPKSGHDTVSWYQQALGQGPQFIFQYYEEEERQRGNFPDRFSGHQFPNYSSELNVNALLLGDSALYLCASSLVDRDGYTFGSGTRLTVV.

V usage is TRBV29-1 and J usage is TRBJ1-3; D perhaps matches TRBD1 (6 bases). CDR1 SQVTM and CDR2 ANQGSEA come from the germline V gene. This CDR3 has 13 amino acids. V dropped 3 bases and J dropped 2 bases, with 8 bases sitting between them. The CDR3 nucleotides are TGCAGCGTTGACTCAGGGGCTGGAAACACCATATATTTT. This translates into CSVDSGAGNTIYF.

The CDR3 region is CASITAGVFYEQYF. In DNA, the CDR3 is TGTGCCAGCATCACCGCCGGGGTTTTCTACGAGCAGTACTTC. The chain recombines TRBV6-1 with TRBJ2-7; maybe TRBD2 (5 bases). Trimming left V 7 bases short and J 3 bases short, with 16 bases between. There are 14 residues in the CDR3. In germline, CDR1 is MNHNS, CDR2 SASEGT.

The chain carries TRBV10-3 and TRBJ2-5; 7 bases map to TRBD1. The CDR3 totals 13 residues. Unmatched junction bases numbered 4, after V lost 8 bases and J lost 1 base. Per germline, CDR1 ENHRY and CDR2 SYGVKD. The CDR3 bases are TGTGCCATCTCGGGACAGATCCAAGAGACCCAGTACTTC. This encodes CAISGQIQETQYF.

The chain has TRBV28 and TRBJ1-1; D may be TRBD1 (5 bases). Germline V CDR1 and CDR2: MDHEN, SYDVKM. CDR3 length equals 13 residues. The germline V and J ends were trimmed by 7 bases and 5 bases, with 14 bases remaining between them. The chain's CDR3 is CASISGRGTEAFF. CDR3 DNA sequence: TGTGCCAGCATTTCAGGGAGGGGTACTGAAGCTTTCTTT.

This chain uses TRBV6-5 with TRBJ1-1; no definite D call. Germline loops: CDR1 MNHEY, CDR2 SVGAGI. Deletions cut 2 bases from V and 4 bases from J, with 11 bases between. The CDR3 runs to 14 residues. CDR3: CASSYGGGGTEAFF. Written as DNA, the CDR3 is TGTGCCAGCAGTTACGGCGGAGGAGGCACTGAAGCTTTCTTT.

DNA of the CDR3: TGTGCCAGCAGTTTGAGACTAGCGGGACGAAAAGAGACCCAGTACTTC. Protein sequence: CASSLRLAGRKETQYF. V is TRBV28 and J is TRBJ2-5; the match to TRBD2 covers 11 bases. The junction had 6 bases not matched to a gene; V was cut back by 3 bases and J by 3 bases. The length of the CDR3 is 16 residues. CDR1 MDHEN and CDR2 SYDVKM come from the germline V gene. The full variable domain, in which reference TRBV28 and TRBJ2-5 provide the parts outside the CDR3, is DVKVTQSSRYLVKRTGEKVFLECVQDMDHENMFWYRQDPGLGLRLIYFSYDVKMKEKGDIPEGYSVSREKKERFSLILESASTNQTSMYLCASSLRLAGRKETQYFGPGTRLLVL.

The gene calls are TRBV27 and TRBJ2-4, with D hard to call. CDR3 length: 17 amino acids. The V end lost 8 bases, the J end lost 1 base, and 21 bases lay between the germline ends. CDR1 is MNHEY and CDR2 is SMNVEV in the germline V gene (reference sequence). The CDR3 region is CASRSFGPVQAKNIQYF. The CDR3 bases are TGTGCCAGCCGTAGTTTTGGGCCCGTGCAGGCCAAAAACATTCAGTACTTC.

The genes are TRBV27 and TRBJ1-4, with no clear D. V was trimmed by 3 bases and J by 3 bases, leaving 8 bases between them. Germline CDR1 is MNHEY and CDR2 is SMNVEV (reference sequence). The CDR3 spans 14 residues. The CDR3 coding sequence is TGTGCCAGCAGTTTCCGGTCCCCTAATGAAAAACTGTTTTTT. Its protein is CASSFRSPNEKLFF.

This chain links TRBV30 with TRBJ1-2, with 8 bases lining up with TRBD1. Germline lookup yields CDR1 GTSNPN and CDR2 SVGIG (reference sequence). Losses at the gene ends were 7 bases for V and 4 bases for J; bases not matched to a gene: 5. This CDR3 is built from 12 residues. CDR3: CASKQGVYGYTF. For the CDR3, the DNA is TGTGCCTCGAAACAGGGGGTCTATGGCTACACCTTC. The whole variable domain, remainder taken from reference TRBV30 and TRBJ1-2, is SQTIHQWPATLVQPVGSPLSLECTVEGTSNPNLYWYRQAAGRGLQLLFYSVGIGQISSEVPQNLSASRPQDRQFILSSKKLLLSDSGFYLCASKQGVYGYTFGSGTRLTVV.

This rearrangement joins TRBV7-6 to TRBJ1-5; tentative D call: TRBD1 (6 bases). The CDR3 spans 15 residues. Between the trimmed V and J ends, which lost 2 bases and 2 bases, there was a span of 10 bases. From germline, CDR1 is SGHVS and CDR2 FNYEAQ. DNA for the CDR3: TGTGCCAGCAGCTTATCTTGGACAGGCAATCAGCCCCAGCATTTT. Its protein product is CASSLSWTGNQPQHF.

This clone was counted between two and nine times. The rearrangement uses TRBV7-9 and TRBJ1-2; 7 nucleotides line up with TRBD1. Germline V gene sequence: CDR1 SEHNR, CDR2 FQNEAQ (reference sequence). The CDR3 spans 14 residues. V shed 1 base, J shed 4 bases, and the junction held 3 bases outside the gene matches. CDR3: CASSLVTGAYGYTF. The DNA of the CDR3 is TGTGCCAGCAGCTTAGTAACAGGGGCCTATGGCTACACCTTC.

This chain uses TRBV2 with TRBJ1-6; D may be TRBD1 (5 bases). The CDR3 covers 15 residues. Trimming cost V 2 bases and J 7 bases, with 12 bases left between them. Germline-derived CDR1 and CDR2 are SNHLY and FYNNEI. CDR3 DNA sequence: TGTGCCAGCAGTGAATCAGGGCAGTTAAATTCACCCCTCCACTTT. Translated: CASSESGQLNSPLHF.

The chain is built from TRBV28 and TRBJ1-2; TRBD1 aligns across 10 bases. The trim removed 11 bases at V and 14 bases at J, leaving 11 bases unmatched. The CDR3 has 11 amino acids. Germline assignment: CDR1 MDHEN and CDR2 SYDVKM. Written as DNA, the CDR3 is TGTGCCCTCGGGTCGACAGGGGGCGAAACCTTC. Translating it yields CALGSTGGETF.

The rearrangement uses TRBV6-4 and TRBJ1-5; the match to TRBD1 covers 8 bases. This CDR3 is built from 14 residues. Trimming at V came to 3 bases and at J to 9 bases, leaving 7 bases not matched to a gene. From germline, CDR1 is MRHNA and CDR2 SNTAGT. CDR3 sequence (DNA): TGTGCCAGCAGTGAACGTACAGGGGGAGCGCCCCAGCATTTT. Its translation: CASSERTGGAPQHF.

The chain carries TRBV5-5 and TRBJ1-1; D may be TRBD1 (6 bases). This CDR3 comprises 14 residues. Trimming stripped 0 bases from V and 1 base from J, with 7 bases between. Germline CDR1 reads SGHKS; CDR2 reads YYEKEE (reference sequence). The CDR3 DNA reads as TGTGCCAGCAGCTTGGGGACAGCGAACACTGAAGCTTTCTTT. Translated, it gives CASSLGTANTEAFF.

V gene TRBV30 combines with J gene TRBJ1-5; D unresolved. The CDR3 contains 13 residues. V dropped 3 bases and J dropped 10 bases, with 16 bases sitting between them. CDR1 and CDR2 from the germline V gene are GTSNPN and SVGIG (reference sequence). CDR3 bases: TGTGCCTGGAGAAATACCTTCGAGGGCCCCCAGCATTTT. Protein sequence: CAWRNTFEGPQHF. The full variable domain, rest sourced from reference TRBV30 and TRBJ1-5, is SQTIHQWPATLVQPVGSPLSLECTVEGTSNPNLYWYRQAAGRGLQLLFYSVGIGQISSEVPQNLSASRPQDRQFILSSKKLLLSDSGFYLCAWRNTFEGPQHFGDGTRLSIL.